In this sample, the clone carrying this T cell receptor (beta chain) turned up a few times. Its antigen is currently unknown. The V end was cut by 3 bases, the J end by 0 bases, with 9 bases between. This CDR3 region has 14 residues. Germline lookup yields CDR1 DFQATT and CDR2 SNEGSKA (reference sequence). The sample belongs to a study of post-analysis software for immune sequencing data. Findings and caveats of the study: Relative to controls, patients had five TRBV segments at higher frequency, with TRBV5-6, TRBV5-1 and TRBV20-1 among these.

Sequencing libraries made from TCR beta cDNA carried unique molecular identifiers. Starting from approximately 1 to 10 million T cells, the study yielded 450,000 to 500,000 cDNA molecules. TCRdb independently ran MiXCR on the PCR reads; one entry per CDR3 protein. The table lists approximately 730,000 distinct CDR3 sequences, roughly 27% of them singletons. Material for sequencing was blood. V gene TRBV20-1 combines with J gene TRBJ2-1, with D unclear. This TCR derives from a girl between 10 and 17 years old with multiple sclerosis. The CDR3 DNA sequence: TGCAGTGCTAGTTTCCGGAGCTCCTACAATGAGCAGTTCTTC. It translates to CSASFRSSYNEQFF.